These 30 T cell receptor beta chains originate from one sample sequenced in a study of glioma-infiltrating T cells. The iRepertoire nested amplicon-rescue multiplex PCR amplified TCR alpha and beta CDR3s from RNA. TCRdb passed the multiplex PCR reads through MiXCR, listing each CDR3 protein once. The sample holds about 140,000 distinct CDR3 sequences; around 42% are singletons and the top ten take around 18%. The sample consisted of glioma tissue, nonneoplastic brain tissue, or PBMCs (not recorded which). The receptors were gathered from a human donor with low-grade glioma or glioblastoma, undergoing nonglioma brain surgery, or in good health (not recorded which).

CDR3 sequence: CASSLVLVPTDTQYF. CDR3 nucleotides: TGTGCCAGCAGCTTAGTATTGGTTCCCACAGATACGCAGTATTTT. The V call is TRBV7-2, the J call TRBJ2-3; D unresolved. Germline V gene data show CDR1 as SGHTA and CDR2 as FQGNSA. V was clipped by 1 base and J by 2 bases, with 10 bases between them. There are 15 residues in the CDR3.

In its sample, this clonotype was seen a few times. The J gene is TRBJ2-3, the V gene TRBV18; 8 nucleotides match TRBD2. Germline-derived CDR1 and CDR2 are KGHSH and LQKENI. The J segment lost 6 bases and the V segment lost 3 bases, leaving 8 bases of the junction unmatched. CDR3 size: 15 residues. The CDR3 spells CASSPIKRLADTQYF. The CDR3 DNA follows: TGTGCCAGCTCACCCATAAAACGACTAGCGGATACGCAGTATTTT.

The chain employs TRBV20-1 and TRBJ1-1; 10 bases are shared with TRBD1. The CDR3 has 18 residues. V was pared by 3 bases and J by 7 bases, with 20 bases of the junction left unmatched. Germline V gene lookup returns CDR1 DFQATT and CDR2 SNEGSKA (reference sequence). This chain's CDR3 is CSASRASDRGFFKGEAFF. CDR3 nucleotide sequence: TGCAGTGCTAGTAGAGCATCGGACAGGGGGTTTTTCAAGGGTGAAGCTTTCTTT.

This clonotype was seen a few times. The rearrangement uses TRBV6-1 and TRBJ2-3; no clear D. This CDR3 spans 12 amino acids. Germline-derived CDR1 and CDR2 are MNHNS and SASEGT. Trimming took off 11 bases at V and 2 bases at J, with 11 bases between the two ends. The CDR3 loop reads CACRGNTDTQYF. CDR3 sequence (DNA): TGTGCCTGTCGCGGCAACACAGATACGCAGTATTTT.

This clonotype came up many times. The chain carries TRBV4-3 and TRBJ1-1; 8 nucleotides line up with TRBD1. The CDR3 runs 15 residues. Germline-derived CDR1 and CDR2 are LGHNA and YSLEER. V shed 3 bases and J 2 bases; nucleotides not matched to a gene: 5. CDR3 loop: CASSHRTGRNTEAFF. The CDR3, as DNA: TGCGCCAGCAGCCACAGGACAGGGCGAAACACTGAAGCTTTCTTT.

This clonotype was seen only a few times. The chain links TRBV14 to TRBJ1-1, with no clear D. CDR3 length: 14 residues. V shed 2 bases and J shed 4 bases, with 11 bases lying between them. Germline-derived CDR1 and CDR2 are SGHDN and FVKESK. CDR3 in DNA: TGTGCCAGCAGCCAACTTGGGGTTGGCACTGAAGCTTTCTTT. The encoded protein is CASSQLGVGTEAFF. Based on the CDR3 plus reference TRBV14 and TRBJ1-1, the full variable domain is EAGVTQFPSHSVIEKGQTVTLRCDPISGHDNLYWYRRVMGKEIKFLLHFVKESKQDESGMPNNRFLAERTGGTYSTLKVQPAELEDSGVYFCASSQLGVGTEAFFGQGTRLTVV.

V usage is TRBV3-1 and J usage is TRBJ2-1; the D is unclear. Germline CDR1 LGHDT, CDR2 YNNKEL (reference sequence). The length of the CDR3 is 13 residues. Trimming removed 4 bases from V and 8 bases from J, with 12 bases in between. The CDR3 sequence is CASSPGLAYEQFF. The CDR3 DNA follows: TGTGCCAGCAGCCCAGGCCTGGCTTATGAGCAGTTCTTC.

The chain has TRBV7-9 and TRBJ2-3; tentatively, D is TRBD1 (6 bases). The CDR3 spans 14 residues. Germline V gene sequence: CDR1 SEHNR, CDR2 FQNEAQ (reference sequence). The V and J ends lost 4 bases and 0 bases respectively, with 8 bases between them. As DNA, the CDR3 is TGTGCCAGCAGCTCCGACAGGAGCACAGATACGCAGTATTTT. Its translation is CASSSDRSTDTQYF.

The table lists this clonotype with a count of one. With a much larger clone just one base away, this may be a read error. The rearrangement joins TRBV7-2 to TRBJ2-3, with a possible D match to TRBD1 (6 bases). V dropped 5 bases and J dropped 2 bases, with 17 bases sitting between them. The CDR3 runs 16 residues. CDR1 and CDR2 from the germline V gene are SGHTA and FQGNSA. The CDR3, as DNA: TGTGCCAGCAGCCCAGGGACACGGCCAACCACAGATACGCAGTATTTT. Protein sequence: CASSPGTRPTTDTQYF.

The CDR3 sequence: CAISGAGPQETQYF. As DNA, the CDR3 is TGTGCCATCAGTGGGGCTGGGCCCCAAGAGACCCAGTACTTC. The chain couples TRBV10-3 to TRBJ2-5; no clear D. From germline, CDR1 is ENHRY and CDR2 SYGVKD. The CDR3 runs to 14 residues. The V gene lost 4 bases and the J gene lost 1 base, with 10 bases spanning the gap.

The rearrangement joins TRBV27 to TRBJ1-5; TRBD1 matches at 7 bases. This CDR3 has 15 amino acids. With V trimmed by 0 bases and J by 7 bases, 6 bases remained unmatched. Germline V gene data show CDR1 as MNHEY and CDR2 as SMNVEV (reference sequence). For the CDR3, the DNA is TGTGCCAGCAGTTTATCGAACAGGGGTGGGCAGCCCCAGCATTTT. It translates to CASSLSNRGGQPQHF.

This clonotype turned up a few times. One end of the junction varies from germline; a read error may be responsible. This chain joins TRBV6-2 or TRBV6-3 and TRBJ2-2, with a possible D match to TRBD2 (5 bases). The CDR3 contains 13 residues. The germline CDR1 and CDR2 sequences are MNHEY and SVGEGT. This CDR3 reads CASSRGNTGKLFF. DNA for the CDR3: TGTGCCAGCAGTCGCGGAAACACCGGGAAGCTGTTTTTT.

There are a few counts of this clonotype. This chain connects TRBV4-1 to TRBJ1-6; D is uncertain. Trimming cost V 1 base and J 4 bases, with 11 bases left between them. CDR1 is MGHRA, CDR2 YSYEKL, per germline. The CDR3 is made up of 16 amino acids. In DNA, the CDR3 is TGCGCCAGCAGCCAAGCCCCGCAGCCATATAATTCACCCCTCCACTTT. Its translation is CASSQAPQPYNSPLHF.

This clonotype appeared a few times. The CDR3 region is CSANQRERGTDTQYF. The CDR3 DNA reads TGCAGTGCGAATCAGCGGGAGAGGGGCACAGATACGCAGTATTTT. The chain joins TRBV20-1 to TRBJ2-3, with TRBD2 identical over 8 bases. Unmatched junction bases numbered 9, after V lost 6 bases and J lost 1 base. Germline CDR1 reads DFQATT; CDR2 reads SNEGSKA (reference sequence). CDR3 length: 15 residues.

CDR3 in amino acids: CASSPTEGQGYTF. The CDR3 DNA reads as TGTGCCAGCAGCCCCACCGAGGGGCAAGGCTACACCTTC. The J gene is TRBJ1-2, the V gene TRBV3-1; D is perhaps TRBD1 (5 bases). This CDR3 is built from 13 residues. The V gene lost 4 bases and the J gene lost 8 bases, with 14 bases spanning the gap. CDR1 and CDR2 (germline): LGHDT, YNNKEL (reference sequence).

In nucleotides, the CDR3 is TGTGCCAGCAGTAACCGAGGGGTGCCCGAAGCTTTCTTT. Translation gives CASSNRGVPEAFF. The chain recombines TRBV12-3 or TRBV12-4 with TRBJ1-1, with a weak D call TRBD1 (5 bases). The CDR3 consists of 13 residues. Trimming took off 5 bases at V and 8 bases at J, with 15 bases between the two ends.

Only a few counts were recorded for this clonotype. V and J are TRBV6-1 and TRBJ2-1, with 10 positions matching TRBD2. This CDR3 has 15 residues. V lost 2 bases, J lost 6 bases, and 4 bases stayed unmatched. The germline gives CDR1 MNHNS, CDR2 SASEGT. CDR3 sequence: CASSEQLAGTNEQFF. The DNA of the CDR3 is TGTGCCAGCAGTGAACAACTAGCGGGGACCAATGAGCAGTTCTTC.

The CDR3 nucleotides are TGTGCCAGCAGCTCAGGGGGAACCTCCTACGAGCAGTACTTC. Translating it yields CASSSGGTSYEQYF. The chain is built from TRBV5-4 and TRBJ2-7; 7 positions match TRBD1. The CDR3 loop spans 14 amino acids. V was pared by 3 bases and J by 0 bases, with 3 bases of the junction left unmatched. Germline V lookup: CDR1 SGHNT, CDR2 YYREEE (reference sequence).

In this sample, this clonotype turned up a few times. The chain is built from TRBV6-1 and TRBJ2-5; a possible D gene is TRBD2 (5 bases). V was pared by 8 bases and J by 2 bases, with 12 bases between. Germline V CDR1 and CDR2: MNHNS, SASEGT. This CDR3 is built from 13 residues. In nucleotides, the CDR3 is TGTGCCAGCCAAGGACTGAATCAAGAGACCCAGTACTTC. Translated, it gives CASQGLNQETQYF.

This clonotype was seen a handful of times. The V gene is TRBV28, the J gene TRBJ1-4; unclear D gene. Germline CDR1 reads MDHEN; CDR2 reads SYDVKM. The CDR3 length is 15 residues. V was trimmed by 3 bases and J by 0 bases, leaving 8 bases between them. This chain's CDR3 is CASSFGGATNEKLFF. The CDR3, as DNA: TGTGCCAGCAGTTTTGGAGGAGCAACTAATGAAAAACTGTTTTTT.

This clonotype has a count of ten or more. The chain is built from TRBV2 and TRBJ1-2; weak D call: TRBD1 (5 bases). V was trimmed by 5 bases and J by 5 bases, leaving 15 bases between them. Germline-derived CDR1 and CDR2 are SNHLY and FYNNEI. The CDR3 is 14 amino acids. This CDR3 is CASSLRTREYGYTF. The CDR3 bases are TGTGCCAGCAGTCTAAGGACAAGAGAATATGGCTACACCTTC.

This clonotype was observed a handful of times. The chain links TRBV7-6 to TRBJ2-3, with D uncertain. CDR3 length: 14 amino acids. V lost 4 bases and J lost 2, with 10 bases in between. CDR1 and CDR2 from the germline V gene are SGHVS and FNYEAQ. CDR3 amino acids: CASSSAGNTDTQYF. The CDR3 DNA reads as TGTGCCAGCAGCTCGGCAGGAAACACAGATACGCAGTATTTT. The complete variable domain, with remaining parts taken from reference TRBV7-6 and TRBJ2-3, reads GAGVSQSPRYKVTKRGQDVALRCDPISGHVSLYWYRQALGQGPEFLTYFNYEAQQDKSGLPNDRFSAERPEGSISTLTIQRTEQRDSAMYRCASSSAGNTDTQYFGPGTRLTVL.

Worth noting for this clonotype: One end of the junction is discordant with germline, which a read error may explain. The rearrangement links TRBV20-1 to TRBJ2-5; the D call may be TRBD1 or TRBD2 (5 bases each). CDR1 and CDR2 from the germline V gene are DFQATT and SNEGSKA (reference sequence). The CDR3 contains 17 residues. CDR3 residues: CSARDWGSYGLQKTQYF. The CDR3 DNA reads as TGCAGTGCTAGAGATTGGGGGAGTTATGGACTCCAAAAGACCCAGTACTTC.

CDR3 DNA sequence: TGCAGTGCGGTTAGCGGGGGACTATCCTACGAGCAGTACTTC. Protein: CSAVSGGLSYEQYF. V usage is TRBV20-1 and J usage is TRBJ2-7; 9 bases are a match to TRBD2. There are 14 residues in the CDR3. The ends lost 6 bases at V and 1 base at J; junction bases unmatched: 7. Germline assignment: CDR1 DFQATT and CDR2 SNEGSKA (reference sequence).

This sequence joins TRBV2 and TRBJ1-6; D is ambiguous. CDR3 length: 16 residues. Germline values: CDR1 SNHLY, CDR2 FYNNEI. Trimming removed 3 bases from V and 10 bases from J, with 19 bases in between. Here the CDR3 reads CASSEKGPSGGSPLHF. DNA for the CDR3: TGTGCCAGCAGTGAGAAAGGCCCCTCGGGAGGGTCACCCCTCCACTTT.

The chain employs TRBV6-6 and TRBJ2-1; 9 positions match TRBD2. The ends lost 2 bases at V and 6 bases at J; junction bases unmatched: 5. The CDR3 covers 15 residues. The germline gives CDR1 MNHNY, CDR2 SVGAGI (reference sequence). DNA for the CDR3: TGTGCCAGCAGTTACGTGGCGGGAGGGCCCAATGAGCAGTTCTTC. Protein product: CASSYVAGGPNEQFF.

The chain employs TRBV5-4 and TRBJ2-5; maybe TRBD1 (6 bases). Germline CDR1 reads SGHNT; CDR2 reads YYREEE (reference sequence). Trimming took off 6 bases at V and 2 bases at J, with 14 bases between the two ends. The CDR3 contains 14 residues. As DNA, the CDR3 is TGTGCCAGCACCCCTGGGGGCTTACAAGAGACCCAGTACTTC. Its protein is CASTPGGLQETQYF. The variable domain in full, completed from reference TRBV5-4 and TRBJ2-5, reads ETGVTQSPTHLIKTRGQQVTLRCSSQSGHNTVSWYQQALGQGPQFIFQYYREEENGRGNFPPRFSGLQFPNYSSELNVNALELDDSALYLCASTPGGLQETQYFGPGTRLLVL.

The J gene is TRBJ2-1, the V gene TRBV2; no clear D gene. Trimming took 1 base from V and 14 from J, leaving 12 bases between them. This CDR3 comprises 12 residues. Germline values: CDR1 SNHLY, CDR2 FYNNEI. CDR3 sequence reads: CASSEEDLTKFF. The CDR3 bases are TGTGCCAGCAGTGAAGAAGACCTTACGAAGTTCTTC.

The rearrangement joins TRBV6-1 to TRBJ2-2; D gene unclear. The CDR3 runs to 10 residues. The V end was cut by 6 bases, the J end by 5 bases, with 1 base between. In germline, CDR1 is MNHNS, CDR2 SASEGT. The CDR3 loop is CASRTGELFF. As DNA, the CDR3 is TGTGCCAGCAGGACCGGGGAGCTGTTTTTT.

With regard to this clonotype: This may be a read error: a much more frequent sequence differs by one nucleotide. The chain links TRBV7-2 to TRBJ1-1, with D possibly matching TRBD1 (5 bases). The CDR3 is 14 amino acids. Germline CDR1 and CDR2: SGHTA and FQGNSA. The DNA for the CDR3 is TGTGCCAGCAGCCCAGGGACGGGTGCGACTGAAGTTTTCTTT. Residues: CASSPGTGATEVFF.